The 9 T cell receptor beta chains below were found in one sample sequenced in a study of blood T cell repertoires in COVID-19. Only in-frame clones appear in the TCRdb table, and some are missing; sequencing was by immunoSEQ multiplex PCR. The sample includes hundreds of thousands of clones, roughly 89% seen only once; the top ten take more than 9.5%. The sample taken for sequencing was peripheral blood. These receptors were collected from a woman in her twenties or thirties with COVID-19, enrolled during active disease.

In DNA, the CDR3 is TGCGCCAGCAGTTCACTAGCGGGGCTGCGTGAGCAGTTCTTC. Encoded protein: CASSSLAGLREQFF. The chain joins TRBV4-1 to TRBJ2-1; 10 nucleotides match TRBD2. V shed 6 bases and J 9 bases; nucleotides not matched to a gene: 8. The CDR3 runs 14 residues. From germline, CDR1 is MGHRA and CDR2 YSYEKL.

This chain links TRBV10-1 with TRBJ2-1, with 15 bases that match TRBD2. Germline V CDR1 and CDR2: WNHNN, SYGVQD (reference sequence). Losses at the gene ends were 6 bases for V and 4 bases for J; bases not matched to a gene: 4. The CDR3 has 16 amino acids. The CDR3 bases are TGCGCCAGCAGCCCGGGACTAGCGGGGGGATACAATGAGCAGTTCTTC. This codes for CASSPGLAGGYNEQFF.

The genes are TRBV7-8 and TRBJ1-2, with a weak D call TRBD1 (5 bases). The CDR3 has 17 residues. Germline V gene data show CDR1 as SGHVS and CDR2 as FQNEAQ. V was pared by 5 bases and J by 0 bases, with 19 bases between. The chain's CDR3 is CASSASREGIPNYGYTF. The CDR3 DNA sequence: TGTGCCAGCAGCGCAAGTAGGGAGGGGATCCCTAACTATGGCTACACCTTC.

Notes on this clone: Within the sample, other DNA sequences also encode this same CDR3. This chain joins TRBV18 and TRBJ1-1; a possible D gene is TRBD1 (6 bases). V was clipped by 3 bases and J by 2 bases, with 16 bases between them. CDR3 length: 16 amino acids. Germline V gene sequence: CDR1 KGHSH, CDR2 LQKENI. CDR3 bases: TGTGCCAGCTCACCCCAAGGGGGACAAGAAAACACTGAAGCTTTCTTT. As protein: CASSPQGGQENTEAFF. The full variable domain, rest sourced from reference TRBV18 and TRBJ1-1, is NAGVMQNPRHLVRRRGQEARLRCSPMKGHSHVYWYRQLPEEGLKFMVYLQKENIIDESGMPKERFSAEFPKEGPSILRIQQVVRGDSAAYFCASSPQGGQENTEAFFGQGTRLTVV.

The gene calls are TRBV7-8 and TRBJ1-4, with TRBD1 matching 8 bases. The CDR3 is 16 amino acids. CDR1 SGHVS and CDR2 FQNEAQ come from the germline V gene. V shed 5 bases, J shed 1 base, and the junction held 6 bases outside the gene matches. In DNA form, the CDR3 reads TGTGCCAGCAGCAACCGGGACAGGATAACTAATGAAAAACTGTTTTTT. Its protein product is CASSNRDRITNEKLFF.

The CDR3 here is CASTTPATNEKLFF. Here the CDR3 DNA reads TGTGCCAGCACCACTCCGGCAACTAATGAAAAACTGTTTTTT. J is TRBJ1-4 and V is TRBV7-9; D remains ambiguous. The germline CDR1 and CDR2 sequences are SEHNR and FQNEAQ (reference sequence). The germline V and J ends were trimmed by 7 bases and 0 bases, with 9 bases remaining between them. The CDR3 is 14 amino acids.

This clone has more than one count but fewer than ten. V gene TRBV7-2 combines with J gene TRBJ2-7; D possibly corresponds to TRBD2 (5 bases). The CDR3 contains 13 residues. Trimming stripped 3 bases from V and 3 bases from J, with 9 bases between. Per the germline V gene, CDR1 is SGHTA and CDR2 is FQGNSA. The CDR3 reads CASSFRGYYEQYF. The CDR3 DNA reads TGTGCCAGCAGCTTTCGAGGGTACTACGAGCAGTACTTC.

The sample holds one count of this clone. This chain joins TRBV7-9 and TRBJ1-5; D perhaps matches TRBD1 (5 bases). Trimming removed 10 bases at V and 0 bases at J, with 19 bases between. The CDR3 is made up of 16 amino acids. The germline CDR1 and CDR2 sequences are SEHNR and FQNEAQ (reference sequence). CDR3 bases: TGTGCCATCACGGGGCCTGCCGGGGGTAGCAATCAGCCCCAGCATTTT. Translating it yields CAITGPAGGSNQPQHF.

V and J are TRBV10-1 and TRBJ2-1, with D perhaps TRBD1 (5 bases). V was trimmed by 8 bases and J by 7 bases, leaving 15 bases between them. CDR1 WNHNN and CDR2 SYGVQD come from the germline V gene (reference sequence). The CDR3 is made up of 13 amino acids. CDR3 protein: CASRAGSVNEQFF. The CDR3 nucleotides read TGCGCCAGCCGGGCAGGGTCGGTAAATGAGCAGTTCTTC.